The 12 T cell receptor beta chains below come from one sample, sequenced in a study of T cell responses to AZD1222 COVID-19 vaccine. Only in-frame clones appear in the TCRdb table, and some are missing; sequencing was by immunoSEQ multiplex PCR. The sample lists about 57,000 clones; 75% to 90% were seen once. The source material was peripheral blood, sampled on day 0 of AZD1222 vaccination. Receptors originate from an adult in good health.

This chain joins TRBV19 and TRBJ1-5; unclear D gene. Between the trimmed V and J ends, which lost 6 bases and 0 bases, there was a span of 9 bases. The CDR3 has 14 residues. Germline V gene sequence: CDR1 LNHDA, CDR2 SQIVND (reference sequence). CDR3: CASSGGNSNQPQHF. In DNA form, the CDR3 reads TGTGCCAGTAGCGGCGGGAATAGCAATCAGCCCCAGCATTTT.

V is TRBV6-5 and J is TRBJ2-7; 11 bases match TRBD2. CDR3 length: 14 residues. From germline, CDR1 is MNHEY and CDR2 SVGAGI. The J segment lost 7 bases and the V segment lost 7 bases, leaving 9 bases of the junction unmatched. The CDR3 spells CASTILAGATEQYF. The DNA for the CDR3 is TGTGCCAGCACGATACTAGCGGGAGCGACTGAGCAGTACTTC.

This chain uses TRBV6-2 or TRBV6-3 with TRBJ2-1, with 7 bases identical to TRBD2. The CDR3 has 12 residues. Trimming took 2 bases from V and 10 from J; bases not matched to a gene: 2. Germline lookup yields CDR1 MNHEY and CDR2 SVGEGT. CDR3: CASSYVGGEQFF. The CDR3 bases are TGTGCCAGCAGTTACGTGGGGGGGGAGCAGTTCTTC.

V and J are TRBV27 and TRBJ1-2; 12 nucleotides align to TRBD1. CDR1 and CDR2 from the germline V gene are MNHEY and SMNVEV (reference sequence). V shed 5 bases and J 5 bases; nucleotides not matched to a gene: 9. CDR3 length: 16 amino acids. The CDR3: CASSRTGTGGQYGYTF. CDR3 in DNA: TGTGCCAGCAGTCGCACCGGGACAGGGGGCCAATATGGCTACACCTTC.

The chain is built from TRBV21-1 and TRBJ2-5; the D segment call TRBD1 is taken from the table without a DNA check. TRBV21-1 is a pseudogene. This CDR3 is 14 amino acids long. In DNA, the CDR3 is TGTGCCAGCAGCGCGAGACAGAATGAAGAGACCCAGTACTTC. As protein: CASSARQNEETQYF.

The chain links TRBV24-1 to TRBJ1-1; D gene ambiguous. The V end was cut by 5 bases, the J end by 0 bases, with 9 bases between. The V gene's germline CDR1 is KGHDR and CDR2 SFDVKD. CDR3 size: 14 residues. This CDR3 is CATSASSLNTEAFF. CDR3 nucleotides: TGTGCCACCAGTGCGTCCAGTTTGAACACTGAAGCTTTCTTT.

The chain carries TRBV6-1 and TRBJ2-7; a possible D gene is TRBD2 (6 bases). Between the trimmed V and J ends, which lost 2 bases and 4 bases, there was a span of 15 bases. The V gene's germline CDR1 is MNHNS and CDR2 SASEGT. The length of the CDR3 is 15 residues. The CDR3 nucleotides read TGTGCCAGCAGTGAACGGGGAGGAGCTAATTACGAGCAGTACTTC. Translated, it gives CASSERGGANYEQYF.

V usage is TRBV28 and J usage is TRBJ2-3; 11 nucleotides align to TRBD2. The CDR3 is 18 amino acids. V lost 6 bases and J lost 4; bases outside the gene matches: 15. CDR1 and CDR2 (germline): MDHEN, SYDVKM. The CDR3 here is CASSTRTPTSGSSDTQYF. In DNA, the CDR3 is TGTGCCAGCAGCACACGTACACCAACTAGCGGGAGTTCAGATACGCAGTATTTT.

The chain joins TRBV7-9 to TRBJ1-1; 8 bases are a match to TRBD1. CDR1 and CDR2 (germline): SEHNR, FQNEAQ (reference sequence). CDR3 size: 15 residues. Trimming at V came to 4 bases and at J to 5 bases, leaving 9 bases not matched to a gene. The CDR3 here is CASSSHRGKVTEAFF. CDR3 coding DNA: TGTGCCAGCAGCTCCCACAGGGGGAAGGTAACTGAAGCTTTCTTT. Based on the CDR3 plus reference TRBV7-9 and TRBJ1-1, the full variable domain is DTGVSQNPRHKITKRGQNVTFRCDPISEHNRLYWYRQTLGQGPEFLTYFQNEAQLEKSRLLSDRFSAERPKGSFSTLEIQRTEQGDSAMYLCASSSHRGKVTEAFFGQGTRLTVV.

This clone was observed a single time. This chain connects TRBV18 to TRBJ1-6; no definite D call. V dropped 2 bases and J dropped 6 bases, with 17 bases sitting between them. CDR3 length: 17 residues. Germline V gene lookup returns CDR1 KGHSH and CDR2 LQKENI. Here the CDR3 DNA reads TGTGCCAGCTCACCAAGTAAGGAGACCGGAACTAATTCACCCCTCCACTTT. Its protein is CASSPSKETGTNSPLHF.

The chain uses TRBV7-9 and TRBJ2-7; D could derive from TRBD1 or TRBD2 (5 bases each). V was trimmed by 5 bases and J by 4 bases, leaving 18 bases between them. CDR1 and CDR2 (germline): SEHNR, FQNEAQ (reference sequence). This CDR3 has 15 residues. The CDR3 DNA reads TGTGCCAGCAGCCTAGAGTCGGGGCCTAGTTACGAGCAGTACTTC. Translated, it gives CASSLESGPSYEQYF.

The V call is TRBV11-1, the J call TRBJ2-1; no reliable D call. Germline V lookup: CDR1 SGHAT, CDR2 FQDESV (reference sequence). The CDR3 consists of 13 residues. V was shortened by 5 bases and J by 0 bases, with 5 bases between the two germline ends. The CDR3 nucleotides are TGTGCCAGCAGCCCCGACTCCTACAATGAGCAGTTCTTC. Amino acid sequence: CASSPDSYNEQFF.